This TCR beta chain derives from a study of blood T cell repertoires in COVID-19. Study details: Samples of COVID-19 (acute and convalescent) were obtained from the United States, Italy and Spain.

The V gene lost 0 bases and the J gene lost 4 bases, with 12 bases spanning the gap. The CDR3 extends over 15 amino acids. The germline gives CDR1 MNHEY, CDR2 SVGAGI. Original handling: Cell counts per sample came from amplifying reference gene primers. Using immunoSEQ multiplex PCR, the repertoire was profiled, and TCRdb retains in-frame clones only, with some absent. V and J calls and clone size are those listed in that table; D and trimming were worked out from the DNA. The table has 65,000 to 75,000 clones, about nine tenths seen once. The sample consisted of peripheral blood. This TCR was sampled from a man aged 50-60 years with acute or convalescent COVID-19. This rearrangement joins TRBV6-5 to TRBJ1-2, with D uncertain. This CDR3 reads CASSYSREVGYGYTF. CDR3 bases: TGTGCCAGCAGTTACTCGAGGGAAGTAGGCTATGGCTACACCTTC.